The T cell receptor beta chain described here comes from a study of shared clonotypes between healthy human individuals. Overall study findings and caveats: Sampling was confined to blood; repertoires within tissues likely differ.

The CDR3 runs to 14 residues. Between the trimmed V and J ends, which lost 1 base and 7 bases, there was a span of 13 bases. In germline, CDR1 is KGHSH, CDR2 LQKENI. Clones were sequenced by immunoSEQ multiplex PCR, and TCRdb holds only the in-frame ones, with some missing. This sample yields over 1.5 million clones, of which about 98% are seen a single time; approximately 0.45% belongs to the top ten. On this clone: Its target is not known.

The clonotype originates from a young man in good health. Sequenced sample: naive CD4+ T cells sorted from blood. As for subset: CD45RA+ positively selected. The rearrangement joins TRBV18 to TRBJ1-1; perhaps TRBD1 as D (6 bases). Here the CDR3 DNA reads TGTGCCAGCTCACCACTCCAGGGGATAGGTGAAGCTTTCTTT. Translated, it gives CASSPLQGIGEAFF.